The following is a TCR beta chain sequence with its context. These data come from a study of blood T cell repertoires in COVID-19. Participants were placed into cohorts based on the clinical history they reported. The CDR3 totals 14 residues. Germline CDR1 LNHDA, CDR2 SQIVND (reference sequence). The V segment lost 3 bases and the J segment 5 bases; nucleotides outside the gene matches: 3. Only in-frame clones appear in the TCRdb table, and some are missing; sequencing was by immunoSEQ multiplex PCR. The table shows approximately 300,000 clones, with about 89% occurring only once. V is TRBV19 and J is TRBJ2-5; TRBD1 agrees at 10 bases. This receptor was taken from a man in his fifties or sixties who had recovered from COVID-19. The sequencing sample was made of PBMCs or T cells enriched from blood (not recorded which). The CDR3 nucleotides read TGTGCCAGTAGTATGACAGGGGGCAGGGAGACCCAGTACTTC. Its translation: CASSMTGGRETQYF.